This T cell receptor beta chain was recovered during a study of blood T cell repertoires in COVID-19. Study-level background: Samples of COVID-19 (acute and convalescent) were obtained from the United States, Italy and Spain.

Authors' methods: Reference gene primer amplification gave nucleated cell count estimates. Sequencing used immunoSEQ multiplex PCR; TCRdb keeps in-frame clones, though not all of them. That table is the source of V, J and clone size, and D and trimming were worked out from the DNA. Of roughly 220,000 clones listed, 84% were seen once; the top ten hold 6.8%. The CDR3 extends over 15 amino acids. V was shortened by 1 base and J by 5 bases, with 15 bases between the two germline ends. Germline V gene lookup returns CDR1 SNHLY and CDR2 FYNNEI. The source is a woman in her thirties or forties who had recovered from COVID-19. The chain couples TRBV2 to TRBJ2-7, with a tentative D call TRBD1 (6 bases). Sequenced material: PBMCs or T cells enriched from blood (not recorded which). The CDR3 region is CASSEESLGGNEQYF. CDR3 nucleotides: TGTGCCAGCAGTGAAGAGTCGTTAGGGGGAAACGAGCAGTACTTC. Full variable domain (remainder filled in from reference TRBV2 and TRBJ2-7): EPEVTQTPSHQVTQMGQEVILRCVPISNHLYFYWYRQILGQKVEFLVSFYNNEISEKSEIFDDQFSVERPDGSNFTLKIRSTKLEDSAMYFCASSEESLGGNEQYFGPGTRLTVT.